This T cell receptor beta chain was recovered during a study of OX40 agonist ivuxolimab in advanced cancers. V was trimmed by 5 bases and J by 4 bases, leaving 15 bases between them. The CDR3 consists of 14 residues. The germline V gene has CDR1 MNHEY and CDR2 SMNVEV (reference sequence). Sequenced by immunoSEQ multiplex PCR; TCRdb stores in-frame clones only, minus some. Among 90,000 to 95,000 clones listed, 80% to 90% were seen once. The genes are TRBV27 and TRBJ2-7, with D possibly TRBD2 on 6 matching bases. This clonotype was obtained from an adult with an advanced solid tumor such as melanoma, head and neck, liver or kidney cancer. The source material was CD4+ or CD8+ T cells sorted from blood, sampled in a trial of the OX40 agonist ivuxolimab. CDR3 DNA: TGTGCCAGCAGTAAAGCGGGTCTCTTATACGAGCAGTACTTC. This gives the protein CASSKAGLLYEQYF.